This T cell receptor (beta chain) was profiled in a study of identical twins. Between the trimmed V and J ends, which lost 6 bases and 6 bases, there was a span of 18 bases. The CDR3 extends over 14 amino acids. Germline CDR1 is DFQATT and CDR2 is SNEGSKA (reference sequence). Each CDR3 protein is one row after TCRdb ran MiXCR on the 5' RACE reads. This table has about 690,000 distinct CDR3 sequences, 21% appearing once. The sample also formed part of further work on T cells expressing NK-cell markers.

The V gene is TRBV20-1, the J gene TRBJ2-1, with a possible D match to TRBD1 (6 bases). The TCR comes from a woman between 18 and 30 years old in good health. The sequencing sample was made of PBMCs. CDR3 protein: CSAVPRTGFNEQFF. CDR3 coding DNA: TGCAGTGCCGTTCCCAGAACAGGGTTCAATGAGCAGTTCTTC.